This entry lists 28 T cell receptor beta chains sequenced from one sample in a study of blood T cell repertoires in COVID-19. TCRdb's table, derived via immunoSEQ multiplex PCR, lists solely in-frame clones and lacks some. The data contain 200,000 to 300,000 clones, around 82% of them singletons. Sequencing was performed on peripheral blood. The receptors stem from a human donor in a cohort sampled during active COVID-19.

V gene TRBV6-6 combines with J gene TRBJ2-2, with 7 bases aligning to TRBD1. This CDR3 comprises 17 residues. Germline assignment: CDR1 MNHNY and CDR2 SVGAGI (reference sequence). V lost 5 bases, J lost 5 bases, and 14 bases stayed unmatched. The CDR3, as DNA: TGTGCCAGCAGTCGACCCACCCTTAAGGGGGCGACCGGGGAGCTGTTTTTT. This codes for CASSRPTLKGATGELFF.

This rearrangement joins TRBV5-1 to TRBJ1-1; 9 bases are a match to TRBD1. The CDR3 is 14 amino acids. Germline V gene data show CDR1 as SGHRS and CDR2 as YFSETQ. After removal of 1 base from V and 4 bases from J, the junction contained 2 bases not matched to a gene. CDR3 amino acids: CASSLRGQGTEAFF. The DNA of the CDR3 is TGCGCCAGCAGCTTGAGGGGACAGGGCACTGAAGCTTTCTTT.

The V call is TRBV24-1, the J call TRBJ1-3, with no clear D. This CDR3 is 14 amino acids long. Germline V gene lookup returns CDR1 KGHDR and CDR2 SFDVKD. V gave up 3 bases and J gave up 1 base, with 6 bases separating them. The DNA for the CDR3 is TGTGCCACCAGTGATGCGGGGTCTGGAAACACCATATATTTT. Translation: CATSDAGSGNTIYF.

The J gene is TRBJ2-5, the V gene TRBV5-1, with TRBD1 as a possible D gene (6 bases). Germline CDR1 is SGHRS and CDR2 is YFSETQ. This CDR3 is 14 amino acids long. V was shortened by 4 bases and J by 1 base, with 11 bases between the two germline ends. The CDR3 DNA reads TGCGCCAGCAGCCAGGACAGCACCCAAGAGACCCAGTACTTC. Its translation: CASSQDSTQETQYF.

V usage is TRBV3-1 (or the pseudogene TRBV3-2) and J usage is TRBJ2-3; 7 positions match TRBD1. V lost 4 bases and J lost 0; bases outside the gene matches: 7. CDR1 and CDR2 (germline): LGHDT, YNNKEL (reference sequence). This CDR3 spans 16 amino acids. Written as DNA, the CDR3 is TGTGCCAGCAGCCTTCTTTCAGGGGGTAGCACAGATACGCAGTATTTT. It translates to CASSLLSGGSTDTQYF.

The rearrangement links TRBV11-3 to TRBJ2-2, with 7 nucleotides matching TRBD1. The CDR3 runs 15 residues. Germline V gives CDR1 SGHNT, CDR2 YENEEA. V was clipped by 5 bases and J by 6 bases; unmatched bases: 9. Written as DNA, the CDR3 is TGTGCCAGCAGCCCAAATAGGGGGCTCCCCGGGGAGCTGTTTTTT. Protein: CASSPNRGLPGELFF.

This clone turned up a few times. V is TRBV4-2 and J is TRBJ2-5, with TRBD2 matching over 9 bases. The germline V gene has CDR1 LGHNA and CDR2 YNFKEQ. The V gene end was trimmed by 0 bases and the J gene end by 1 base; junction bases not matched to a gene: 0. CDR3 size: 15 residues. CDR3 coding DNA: TGTGCCAGCAGCCAAGAGCGGGGGGGCCAAGAGACCCAGTACTTC. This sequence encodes CASSQERGGQETQYF.

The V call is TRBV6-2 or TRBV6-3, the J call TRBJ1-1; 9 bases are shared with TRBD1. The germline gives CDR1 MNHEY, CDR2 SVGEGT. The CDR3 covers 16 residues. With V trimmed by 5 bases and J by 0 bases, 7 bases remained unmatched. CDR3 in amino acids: CASSPYRGRMNTEAFF. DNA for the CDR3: TGTGCCAGCAGTCCATACAGGGGGCGAATGAACACTGAAGCTTTCTTT.

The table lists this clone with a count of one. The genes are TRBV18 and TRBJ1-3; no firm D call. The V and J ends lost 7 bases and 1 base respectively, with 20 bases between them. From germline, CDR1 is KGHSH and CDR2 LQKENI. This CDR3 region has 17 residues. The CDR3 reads CASFRESGSLSGNTIYF. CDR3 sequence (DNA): TGTGCCAGCTTCCGGGAGAGTGGTTCGTTGTCTGGAAACACCATATATTTT.

The CDR3 bases are TGTGCCACCAGCTTCGGGGTGGCTTACGAGCAGTACTTC. This codes for CATSFGVAYEQYF. The gene calls are TRBV15 and TRBJ2-7; possible D gene TRBD2, 5 bases. This CDR3 comprises 13 residues. Deletions cut 5 bases from V and 4 bases from J, with 12 bases between. The germline CDR1 and CDR2 sequences are LNHNV and YYDKDF (reference sequence). The variable domain in full, with the rest retrieved from reference TRBV15 and TRBJ2-7, is DAMVIQNPRYQVTQFGKPVTLSCSQTLNHNVMYWYQQKSSQAPKLLFHYYDKDFNNEADTPDNFQSRRPNTSFCFLDIRSPGLGDTAMYLCATSFGVAYEQYFGPGTRLTVT.

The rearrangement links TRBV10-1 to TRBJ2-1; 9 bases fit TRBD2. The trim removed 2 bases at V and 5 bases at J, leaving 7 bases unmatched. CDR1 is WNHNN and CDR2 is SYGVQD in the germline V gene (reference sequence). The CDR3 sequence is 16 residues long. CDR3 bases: TGCGCCAGCAGTGAGGTTTTGCGGGGGGGCAACAATGAGCAGTTCTTC. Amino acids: CASSEVLRGGNNEQFF.

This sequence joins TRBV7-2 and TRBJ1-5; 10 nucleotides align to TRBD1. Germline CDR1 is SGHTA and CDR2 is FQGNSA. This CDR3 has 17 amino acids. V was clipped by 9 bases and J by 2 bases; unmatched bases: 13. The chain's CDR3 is CARTDRGRGLGNQPQHF. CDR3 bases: TGTGCCAGGACCGACAGGGGGCGCGGATTAGGCAATCAGCCCCAGCATTTT.

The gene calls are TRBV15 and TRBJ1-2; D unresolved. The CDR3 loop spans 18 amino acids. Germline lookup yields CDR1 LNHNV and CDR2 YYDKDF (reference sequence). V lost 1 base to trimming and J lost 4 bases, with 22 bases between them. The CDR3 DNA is TGTGCCACCAGCAGAGCTGGGGAGGTTCGGGGAGAGGGCTATGGCTACACCTTC. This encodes CATSRAGEVRGEGYGYTF.

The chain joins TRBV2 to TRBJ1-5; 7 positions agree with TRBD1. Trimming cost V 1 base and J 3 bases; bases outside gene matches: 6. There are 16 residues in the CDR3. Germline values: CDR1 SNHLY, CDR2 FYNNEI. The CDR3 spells CASSEVRGQLNQPQHF. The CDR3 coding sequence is TGTGCCAGCAGTGAAGTCCGGGGACAGCTCAATCAGCCCCAGCATTTT.

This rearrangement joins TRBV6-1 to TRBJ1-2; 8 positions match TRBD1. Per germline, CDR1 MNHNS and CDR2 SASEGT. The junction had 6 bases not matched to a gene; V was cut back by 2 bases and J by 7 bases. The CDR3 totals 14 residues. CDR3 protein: CASSERGQGPGYTF. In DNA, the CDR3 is TGTGCCAGCAGTGAAAGAGGACAGGGCCCTGGCTACACCTTC.

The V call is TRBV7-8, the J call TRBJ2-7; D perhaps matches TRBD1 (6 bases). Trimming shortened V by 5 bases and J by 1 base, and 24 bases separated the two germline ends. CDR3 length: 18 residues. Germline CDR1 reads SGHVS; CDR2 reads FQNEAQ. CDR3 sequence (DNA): TGTGCCAGCAGCGCACAAACAGGGTTACAGTCCCTATCCTACGAGCAGTACTTC. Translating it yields CASSAQTGLQSLSYEQYF.

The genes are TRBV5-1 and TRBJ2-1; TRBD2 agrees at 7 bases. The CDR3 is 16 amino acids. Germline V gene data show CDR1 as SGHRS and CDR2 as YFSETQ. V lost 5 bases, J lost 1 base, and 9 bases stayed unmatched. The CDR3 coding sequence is TGCGCCAGCAGGAGAGGGGCTAGCGGTTCCTACAATGAGCAGTTCTTC. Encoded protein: CASRRGASGSYNEQFF.

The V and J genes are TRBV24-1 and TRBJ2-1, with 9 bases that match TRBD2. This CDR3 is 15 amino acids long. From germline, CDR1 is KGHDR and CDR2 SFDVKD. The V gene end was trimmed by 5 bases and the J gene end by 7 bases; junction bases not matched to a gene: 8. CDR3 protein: CATSVSVAGVNEQFF. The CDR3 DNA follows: TGTGCCACCAGTGTATCGGTAGCGGGAGTTAATGAGCAGTTCTTC.

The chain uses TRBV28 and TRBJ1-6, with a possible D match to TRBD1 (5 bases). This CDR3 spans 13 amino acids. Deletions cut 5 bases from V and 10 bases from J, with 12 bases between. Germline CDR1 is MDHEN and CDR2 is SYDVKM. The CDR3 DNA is TGTGCCAGCAGTGGGCAGGGTAGCTCACCCCTCCACTTT. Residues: CASSGQGSSPLHF.

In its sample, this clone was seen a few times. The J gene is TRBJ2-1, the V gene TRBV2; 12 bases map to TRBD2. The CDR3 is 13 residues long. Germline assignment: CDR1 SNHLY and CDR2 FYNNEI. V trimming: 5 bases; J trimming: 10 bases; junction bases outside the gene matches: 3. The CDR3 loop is CASSTGLAGEQFF. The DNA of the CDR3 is TGTGCCAGCAGTACCGGACTAGCGGGAGAGCAGTTCTTC.

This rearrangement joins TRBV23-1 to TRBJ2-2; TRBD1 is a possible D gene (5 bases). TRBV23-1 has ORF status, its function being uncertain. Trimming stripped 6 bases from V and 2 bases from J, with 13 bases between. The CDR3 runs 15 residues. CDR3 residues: CASSRQRLNTGELFF. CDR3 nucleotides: TGCGCCAGCAGCCGACAGCGCCTTAACACCGGGGAGCTGTTTTTT.

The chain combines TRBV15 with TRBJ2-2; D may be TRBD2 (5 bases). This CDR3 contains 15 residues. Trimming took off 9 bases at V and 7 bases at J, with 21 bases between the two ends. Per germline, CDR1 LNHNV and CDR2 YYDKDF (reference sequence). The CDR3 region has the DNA TGTGCCACGAGGATGGGGAGCCCGTCCTACGGGGAGCTGTTTTTT. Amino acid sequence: CATRMGSPSYGELFF.

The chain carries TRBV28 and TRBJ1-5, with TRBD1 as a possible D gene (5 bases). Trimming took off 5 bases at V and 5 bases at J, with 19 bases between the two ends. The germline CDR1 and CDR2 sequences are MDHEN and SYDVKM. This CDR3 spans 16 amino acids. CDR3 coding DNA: TGTGCCAGCAGTCCCCCGGGGGACCCCAAGTATCAGCCCCAGCATTTT. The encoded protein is CASSPPGDPKYQPQHF.

The CDR3 reads CASSVLATANTGELFF. The CDR3, as DNA: TGTGCCAGCAGCGTACTAGCGACCGCGAACACCGGGGAGCTGTTTTTT. The chain is built from TRBV9 and TRBJ2-2, with D possibly being TRBD2 (6 bases). V dropped 1 base and J dropped 0 bases, with 10 bases sitting between them. The CDR3 is made up of 16 amino acids. CDR1 and CDR2 from the germline V gene are SGDLS and YYNGEE. The whole variable domain, remainder taken from reference TRBV9 and TRBJ2-2, is DSGVTQTPKHLITATGQRVTLRCSPRSGDLSVYWYQQSLDQGLQFLIQYYNGEERAKGNILERFSAQQFPDLHSELNLSSLELGDSALYFCASSVLATANTGELFFGEGSRLTVL.

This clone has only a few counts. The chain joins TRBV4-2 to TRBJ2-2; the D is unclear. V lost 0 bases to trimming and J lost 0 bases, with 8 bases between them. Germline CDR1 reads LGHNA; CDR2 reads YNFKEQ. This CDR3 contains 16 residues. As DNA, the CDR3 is TGTGCCAGCAGCCAAGACGAGACTTCGAACACCGGGGAGCTGTTTTTT. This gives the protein CASSQDETSNTGELFF.

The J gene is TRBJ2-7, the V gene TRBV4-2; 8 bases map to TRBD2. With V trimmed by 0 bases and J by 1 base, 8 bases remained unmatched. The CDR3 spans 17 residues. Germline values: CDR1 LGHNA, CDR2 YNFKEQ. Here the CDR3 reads CASSQDALAGQSYEQYF. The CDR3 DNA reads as TGTGCCAGCAGCCAAGACGCCTTAGCGGGACAATCCTACGAGCAGTACTTC.

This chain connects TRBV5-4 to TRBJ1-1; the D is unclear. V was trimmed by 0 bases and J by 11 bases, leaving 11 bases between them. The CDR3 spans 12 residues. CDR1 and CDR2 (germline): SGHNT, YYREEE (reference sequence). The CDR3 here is CASSLDLREAFF. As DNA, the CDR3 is TGTGCCAGCAGCTTGGACTTACGGGAGGCTTTCTTT.

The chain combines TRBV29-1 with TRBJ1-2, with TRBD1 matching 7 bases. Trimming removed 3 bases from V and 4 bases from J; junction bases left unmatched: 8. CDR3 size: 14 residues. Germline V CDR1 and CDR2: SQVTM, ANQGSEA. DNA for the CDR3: TGCAGCGTTGAGCCGACAGGGATGCTCTATGGCTACACCTTC. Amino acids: CSVEPTGMLYGYTF.